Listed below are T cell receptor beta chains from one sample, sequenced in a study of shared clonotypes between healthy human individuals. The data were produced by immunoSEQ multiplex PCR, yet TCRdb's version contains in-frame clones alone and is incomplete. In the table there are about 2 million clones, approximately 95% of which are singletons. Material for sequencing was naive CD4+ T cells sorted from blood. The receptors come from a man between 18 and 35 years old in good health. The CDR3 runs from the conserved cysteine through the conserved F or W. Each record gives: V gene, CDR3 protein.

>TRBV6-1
CASREGDVPYEQYF
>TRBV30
CACVTGQAYQETQYF
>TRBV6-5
CASRRGLEAFF
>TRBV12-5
CARTGVQETQYF
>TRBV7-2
CASSLSQQGKIYEQYF
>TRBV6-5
CASSYGGRGYTGELFF
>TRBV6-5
CASSYWSGQETQYF
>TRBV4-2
CASSQGSGGALEQFF
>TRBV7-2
CASSLGGLAGGAYNEQFF
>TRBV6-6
CASSYGLAGGNEQYF
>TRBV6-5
CASRRTAQETQYF
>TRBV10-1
CASIRVGRSSYNEQFF
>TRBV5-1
CASSSGQGPDTQYF
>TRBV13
CASSLPPSGLYEQYF
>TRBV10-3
CAISESGGDMNTEAFF
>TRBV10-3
CAISDGGSTYNSPLHF
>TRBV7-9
CASSLVPAETQYF
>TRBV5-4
CASSLSTGGDTQYF
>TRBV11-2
CASSSSHPTDTQYF
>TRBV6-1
CASSATGMGQYNSPLHF
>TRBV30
CAWRMTGLGYGYTF
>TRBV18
CASSLGQGVLNEKLFF
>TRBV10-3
CAISETGTVADF
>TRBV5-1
CASSLLTTVQETQYF
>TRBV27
CASSLQGAYEQYF
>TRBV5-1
CASSPEGSSYEQYF
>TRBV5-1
CASSLPRAQGTEAFF
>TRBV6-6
CASSSRTEGDFF
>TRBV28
CASSQGTVNTEAFF